The 13 T cell receptor beta chains presented below share a single source sample, sequenced in a study of T cells in Graves' hyperthyroidism and ophthalmopathy. It was RNA transcripts that yielded the amplified TCR beta CDR3 regions. Researchers ran a first-round RT-PCR on the TCR CDR3 using the HTBI primer set. TCRdb called the multiplex PCR reads again in MiXCR, with one record for every CDR3 protein. The table includes about 320,000 distinct CDR3 sequences, approximately 16% detected once. Sample: blood. Every receptor here comes from a man aged 25-40 years with Graves' hyperthyroidism.

This clonotype was detected ten times or more. The chain uses TRBV7-9 and TRBJ2-3; 8 nucleotides match TRBD1. CDR3 length: 15 amino acids. CDR1 SEHNR and CDR2 FQNEAQ come from the germline V gene (reference sequence). The ends lost 5 bases at V and 4 bases at J; junction bases unmatched: 8. The CDR3 nucleotides are TGTGCCAGCAGCCCAACCAGACAGGGGTCAGATACGCAGTATTTT. It encodes CASSPTRQGSDTQYF. The entire variable domain, with the rest obtained from reference TRBV7-9 and TRBJ2-3, is as follows: DTGVSQNPRHKITKRGQNVTFRCDPISEHNRLYWYRQTLGQGPEFLTYFQNEAQLEKSRLLSDRFSAERPKGSFSTLEIQRTEQGDSAMYLCASSPTRQGSDTQYFGPGTRLTVL.

The chain employs TRBV15 and TRBJ1-5; a possible D gene is TRBD1 (5 bases). There are 14 residues in the CDR3. Trimming shortened V by 7 bases and J by 0 bases, and 10 bases separated the two germline ends. CDR1 and CDR2 (germline): LNHNV, YYDKDF (reference sequence). The CDR3, as DNA: TGTGCCACCACCTCTGGGGGTAGCAATCAGCCCCAGCATTTT. Protein sequence: CATTSGGSNQPQHF.

This clonotype was observed a few times. This sequence joins TRBV30 and TRBJ2-4, with unresolved D. CDR3 size: 11 residues. V was shortened by 7 bases and J by 2 bases, with 6 bases between the two germline ends. Germline V gene data show CDR1 as GTSNPN and CDR2 as SVGIG (reference sequence). The CDR3 bases are TGTGCCTTGAGGACCAAAAACATTCAGTACTTC. As protein: CALRTKNIQYF.

The V and J genes are TRBV5-1 and TRBJ1-4; 8 bases map to TRBD1. Trimming cost V 4 bases and J 7 bases; bases outside gene matches: 6. The germline CDR1 and CDR2 sequences are SGHRS and YFSETQ. There are 14 residues in the CDR3. This CDR3 is CASSTGTGTEKLFF. CDR3 DNA: TGCGCCAGCAGCACCGGGACAGGAACTGAAAAACTGTTTTTT.

The genes are TRBV5-1 and TRBJ1-1; 8 bases line up with TRBD1. V trimming: 4 bases; J trimming: 0 bases; junction bases outside the gene matches: 8. The CDR3 runs to 16 residues. The germline CDR1 and CDR2 sequences are SGHRS and YFSETQ. This CDR3 reads CASSRQGLVMNTEAFF. The DNA of the CDR3 is TGCGCCAGCAGCCGACAGGGGCTTGTTATGAACACTGAAGCTTTCTTT.

This clonotype came up many times. This chain uses TRBV10-3 with TRBJ2-3; 10 bases align to TRBD2. V lost 2 bases to trimming and J lost 4 bases; unmatched junction nucleotides: 6. The CDR3 extends over 16 amino acids. CDR1 and CDR2 (germline): ENHRY, SYGVKD. This CDR3 reads CAISEGGSGRADTQYF. The CDR3 DNA is TGTGCCATCAGTGAGGGAGGCAGCGGGAGGGCAGATACGCAGTATTTT.

This clonotype occurred a few times. The chain recombines TRBV27 with TRBJ1-1, with D perhaps matching TRBD1 (6 bases). The ends were cut back, 6 bases at V and 10 bases at J, with 12 bases in the middle. Germline V gene sequence: CDR1 MNHEY, CDR2 SMNVEV (reference sequence). The CDR3 totals 11 residues. The CDR3 coding sequence is TGTGCCAGCAGCTCGGGGGCGTCAGCTTTCTTT. It specifies CASSSGASAFF.

There are a few counts of this clonotype. V and J are TRBV7-9 and TRBJ2-3; TRBD2 aligns across 8 bases. The CDR3 runs to 14 residues. Germline CDR1 is SEHNR and CDR2 is FQNEAQ (reference sequence). Germline trimming cut 6 bases from V and 6 bases from J; bases unmatched to any gene: 8. Here the CDR3 DNA reads TGTGCCAGCAGGGTAGCGGGACGAGGGGATACGCAGTATTTT. This codes for CASRVAGRGDTQYF.

This clonotype was counted many times. The CDR3 DNA reads as TGTGCCAGCAGCTACCTAGCGGGTGGCGCAGATACGCAGTATTTT. It translates to CASSYLAGGADTQYF. V is TRBV11-2 and J is TRBJ2-3; 8 positions agree with TRBD2. V was clipped by 4 bases and J by 4 bases; unmatched bases: 7. This CDR3 has 15 amino acids. Germline CDR1 is SGHAT and CDR2 is FQNNGV.

This clonotype turned up a few times. V usage is TRBV20-1 and J usage is TRBJ1-3, with TRBD1 as a possible D gene (5 bases). This CDR3 is built from 12 residues. V was trimmed by 6 bases and J by 4 bases, leaving 10 bases between them. From germline, CDR1 is DFQATT and CDR2 SNEGSKA (reference sequence). The CDR3 reads CSARGTGNTIYF. In nucleotides, the CDR3 is TGCAGTGCAAGGGGAACGGGAAACACCATATATTTT.

This clonotype was picked up many times. This chain uses TRBV7-3 with TRBJ1-5; no reliable D call. Trimming took off 4 bases at V and 2 bases at J, with 9 bases between the two ends. There are 14 residues in the CDR3. Germline V gives CDR1 SGHTA, CDR2 FQGTGA. The DNA of the CDR3 is TGTGCCAGCAGCTGTGGACGGTGCAATCAGCCCCAGCATTTT. The encoded protein is CASSCGRCNQPQHF.

This clonotype was counted many times. The genes are TRBV28 and TRBJ2-3; 12 bases line up with TRBD2. Germline CDR1 MDHEN, CDR2 SYDVKM. V lost 6 bases, J lost 8 bases, and 9 bases stayed unmatched. This CDR3 has 15 residues. For the CDR3, the DNA is TGTGCCAGCAGCGTTAGACTAGCGGGAGAGGGTACGCAGTATTTT. It codes for CASSVRLAGEGTQYF.

Concerning this clonotype: A much larger clone is a single base away; this may be a read error. The chain employs TRBV24-1 and TRBJ2-1, with D hard to call. The CDR3 has 13 amino acids. Germline CDR1 and CDR2: KGHDR and SFDVKD. This CDR3 reads CATSDLSYDEQFF. CDR3 nucleotide sequence: TGTGCCACCAGTGACTTATCCTACGATGAGCAGTTCTTC.